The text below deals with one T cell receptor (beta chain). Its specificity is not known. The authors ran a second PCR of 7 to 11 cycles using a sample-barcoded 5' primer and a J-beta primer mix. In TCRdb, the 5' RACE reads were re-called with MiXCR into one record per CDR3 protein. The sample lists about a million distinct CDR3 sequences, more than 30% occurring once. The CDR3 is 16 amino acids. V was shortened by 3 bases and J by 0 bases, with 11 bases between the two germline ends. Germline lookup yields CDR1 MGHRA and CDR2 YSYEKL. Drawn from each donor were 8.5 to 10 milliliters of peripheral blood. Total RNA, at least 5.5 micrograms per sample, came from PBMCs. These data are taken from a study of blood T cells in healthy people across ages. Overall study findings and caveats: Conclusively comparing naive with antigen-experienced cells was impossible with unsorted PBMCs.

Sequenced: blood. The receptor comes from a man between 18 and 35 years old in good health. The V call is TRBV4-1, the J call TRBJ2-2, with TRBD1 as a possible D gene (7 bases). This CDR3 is CASSQEGQTNTGELFF. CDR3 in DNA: TGCGCCAGCAGCCAGGAGGGACAGACGAACACCGGGGAGCTGTTTTTT.